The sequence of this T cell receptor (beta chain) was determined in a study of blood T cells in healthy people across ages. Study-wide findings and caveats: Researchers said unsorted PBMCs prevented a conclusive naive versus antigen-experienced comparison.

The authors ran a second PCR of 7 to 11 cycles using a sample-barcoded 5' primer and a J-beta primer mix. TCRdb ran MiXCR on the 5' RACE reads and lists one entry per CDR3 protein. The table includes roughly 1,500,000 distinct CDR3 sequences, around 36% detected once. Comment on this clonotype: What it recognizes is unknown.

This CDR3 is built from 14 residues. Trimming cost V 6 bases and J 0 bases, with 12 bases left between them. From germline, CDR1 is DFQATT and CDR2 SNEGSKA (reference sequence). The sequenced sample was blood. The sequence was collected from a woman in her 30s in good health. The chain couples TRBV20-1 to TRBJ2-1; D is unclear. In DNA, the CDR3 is TGCAGTGCCCCCGATGTCAGCTCCTACAATGAGCAGTTCTTC. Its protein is CSAPDVSSYNEQFF.